This record looks at one T cell receptor beta chain sequence and its context. This CDR3 spans 16 amino acids. With 4 bases removed from V and 0 bases from J, the gap between germline ends came to 13 bases. In germline, CDR1 is LNHDA, CDR2 SQIVND (reference sequence). The sample is drawn from a study of blood T cell repertoires in COVID-19. Assay: immunoSEQ multiplex PCR; the TCRdb copy retains only in-frame clones and omits some. Of about 51,000 clones listed, 80% to 90% were seen once; the top ten hold 1.3%. This receptor was identified in a man aged 55-75 years with acute or convalescent COVID-19. This chain joins TRBV19 and TRBJ2-4, with D tentatively TRBD2 (5 bases). Sequenced sample: peripheral blood. The CDR3 region is CASSKADFLAKNIQYF. The CDR3 DNA reads as TGTGCCAGTAGTAAGGCGGACTTCCTAGCCAAAAACATTCAGTACTTC.